These 24 T cell receptor beta chains share one sample of origin, sequenced in a study of blood T cell repertoires in COVID-19. Clones were read by immunoSEQ multiplex PCR, and TCRdb kept only the in-frame ones, dropping some. The sample shows roughly 260,000 clones, about 87% of them seen only once. Sequencing was performed on peripheral blood. The receptors originated from a woman between 50 and 59 years old with acute or convalescent COVID-19.

The gene calls are TRBV5-1 and TRBJ2-5, with a weak D call TRBD1 (6 bases). V was cut by 0 bases and J by 2 bases, with 8 bases left in between. Germline V gene lookup returns CDR1 SGHRS and CDR2 YFSETQ. The CDR3 loop spans 14 amino acids. The CDR3 DNA reads as TGCGCCAGCAGCTTGGGCAGGGGTCAAGAGACCCAGTACTTC. Amino acid sequence: CASSLGRGQETQYF. The full variable domain, with the rest looked up from reference TRBV5-1 and TRBJ2-5, is KAGVTQTPRYLIKTRGQQVTLSCSPISGHRSVSWYQQTPGQGLQFLFEYFSETQRNKGNFPGRFSGRQFSNSRSEMNVSTLELGDSALYLCASSLGRGQETQYFGPGTRLLVL.

This chain links TRBV7-2 with TRBJ2-7; TRBD2 matches 9 bases. The CDR3 has 15 residues. The germline V gene encodes CDR1 SGHTA and CDR2 FQGNSA. Germline trimming cut 5 bases from V and 1 base from J; bases unmatched to any gene: 6. The DNA for the CDR3 is TGTGCCAGCAGCGCGCGGGGGGGGTCATCCTACGAGCAGTACTTC. Amino acids: CASSARGGSSYEQYF. The whole variable domain, filled in from reference TRBV7-2 and TRBJ2-7, reads GAGVSQSPSNKVTEKGKDVELRCDPISGHTALYWYRQSLGQGLEFLIYFQGNSAPDKSGLPSDRFSAERTGGSVSTLTIQRTQQEDSAVYLCASSARGGSSYEQYFGPGTRLTVT.

The chain is built from TRBV7-2 and TRBJ2-1, with 8 nucleotides matching TRBD2. Germline loops: CDR1 SGHTA, CDR2 FQGNSA. The CDR3 runs 14 residues. V shed 6 bases, J shed 3 bases, and the junction held 4 bases outside the gene matches. The chain's CDR3 is CASSIAGLYNEQFF. The CDR3 DNA sequence: TGTGCCAGCAGTATAGCGGGGCTCTACAATGAGCAGTTCTTC.

The gene calls are TRBV12-3 or TRBV12-4 and TRBJ1-2, with 9 bases identical to TRBD1. V lost 5 bases, J lost 8 bases, and 6 bases stayed unmatched. The CDR3 covers 13 residues. The CDR3 DNA is TGTGCCAGCAGTCCGGGACAGGGTCGGGGCTACACCTTC. Amino acid sequence: CASSPGQGRGYTF.

J is TRBJ1-1 and V is TRBV19; 8 bases are a match to TRBD1. This CDR3 is built from 17 residues. After removal of 1 base from V and 1 base from J, the junction contained 8 bases not matched to a gene. Germline CDR1 LNHDA, CDR2 SQIVND (reference sequence). CDR3 in amino acids: CASSIVPAGGENTEAFF. For the CDR3, the DNA is TGTGCCAGTAGTATAGTCCCGGCAGGGGGCGAGAACACTGAAGCTTTCTTT. Supplemented by reference TRBV19 and TRBJ1-1, the full variable domain reads DGGITQSPKYLFRKEGQNVTLSCEQNLNHDAMYWYRQDPGQGLRLIYYSQIVNDFQKGDIAEGYSVSREKKESFPLTVTSAQKNPTAFYLCASSIVPAGGENTEAFFGQGTRLTVV.

This chain joins TRBV7-7 and TRBJ2-2; D possibly corresponds to TRBD1 (6 bases). This CDR3 region has 14 residues. The V end lost 5 bases, the J end lost 4 bases, and 11 bases lay between the germline ends. Germline CDR1 and CDR2: SSHAT and FNYEAQ (reference sequence). CDR3 coding DNA: TGTGCCAGCAGCCTTGGACAGAGCACCGGGGAGCTGTTTTTT. Protein sequence: CASSLGQSTGELFF.

The J gene is TRBJ1-4, the V gene TRBV5-1; 7 nucleotides line up with TRBD1. CDR3 length: 13 amino acids. J gave up 8 bases and V 4 bases, and 5 bases lay outside the gene matches. Germline V gene data show CDR1 as SGHRS and CDR2 as YFSETQ. CDR3 in amino acids: CASSRGQPEKLFF. In nucleotides, the CDR3 is TGCGCCAGCAGCCGGGGACAGCCCGAAAAACTGTTTTTT.

The rearrangement links TRBV5-5 to TRBJ2-5; TRBD2 agrees at 8 bases. Germline V lookup: CDR1 SGHKS, CDR2 YYEKEE (reference sequence). V lost 3 bases, J lost 5 bases, and 12 bases stayed unmatched. The CDR3 has 16 amino acids. This chain's CDR3 is CASSSLVSGVGETQYF. For the CDR3, the DNA is TGTGCCAGCAGCTCCCTCGTTAGCGGGGTCGGGGAGACCCAGTACTTC.

This rearrangement joins TRBV6-5 to TRBJ2-4; 9 bases fit TRBD1. The CDR3 is made up of 13 amino acids. The germline V gene has CDR1 MNHEY and CDR2 SVGAGI. Trimming cost V 7 bases and J 6 bases; bases outside gene matches: 4. CDR3 nucleotide sequence: TGTGCCAGCACCGGGACAGGGATAAACATTCAGTACTTC. Translation: CASTGTGINIQYF.

The chain couples TRBV2 to TRBJ1-4; 7 positions agree with TRBD1. Losses at the gene ends were 6 bases for V and 5 bases for J; bases not matched to a gene: 3. The CDR3 has 13 amino acids. Germline loops: CDR1 SNHLY, CDR2 FYNNEI. The CDR3 reads CASRQGQNEKLFF. As DNA, the CDR3 is TGTGCCAGCAGACAGGGGCAAAATGAAAAACTGTTTTTT.

V is TRBV7-2 and J is TRBJ2-7, with 8 bases aligning to TRBD2. The V gene end was trimmed by 5 bases and the J gene end by 0 bases; junction bases not matched to a gene: 6. The CDR3 loop spans 15 amino acids. Germline-derived CDR1 and CDR2 are SGHTA and FQGNSA. This chain's CDR3 is CASSVLAVSSYEQYF. CDR3 nucleotides: TGTGCCAGCAGCGTACTAGCGGTTAGCTCCTACGAGCAGTACTTC.

J is TRBJ2-7 and V is TRBV15, with D possibly matching TRBD2 (6 bases). Germline lookup yields CDR1 LNHNV and CDR2 YYDKDF (reference sequence). The CDR3 contains 13 residues. Trimming left V 2 bases short and J 3 bases short, with 8 bases between. The CDR3 protein is CATSRYGSYEQYF. The CDR3 DNA reads as TGTGCCACCAGCAGATACGGGAGCTACGAGCAGTACTTC.

The V and J genes are TRBV18 and TRBJ2-7; 8 bases are shared with TRBD2. The CDR3 spans 16 residues. Trimming at V came to 3 bases and at J to 6 bases, leaving 13 bases not matched to a gene. Germline values: CDR1 KGHSH, CDR2 LQKENI. DNA of the CDR3: TGTGCCAGCTCACCCCAAGGGTTAGCGGGAAGTGGCGAGCAGTACTTC. Its translation: CASSPQGLAGSGEQYF.

The rearrangement links TRBV28 to TRBJ1-4; 8 nucleotides agree with TRBD1. CDR1 and CDR2 (germline): MDHEN, SYDVKM. With V trimmed by 6 bases and J by 4 bases, 10 bases remained unmatched. The CDR3 covers 16 residues. This CDR3 is CASRETGGKDNEKLFF. Here the CDR3 DNA reads TGTGCCAGCAGGGAAACAGGGGGTAAGGATAATGAAAAACTGTTTTTT.

The count of this clone is one. V gene TRBV19 combines with J gene TRBJ2-4; 10 nucleotides align to TRBD1. Germline loops: CDR1 LNHDA, CDR2 SQIVND (reference sequence). Trimming at V came to 4 bases and at J to 0 bases, leaving 6 bases not matched to a gene. The CDR3 spans 17 residues. For the CDR3, the DNA is TGTGCCAGTAGTACCGGGACAGGGGATGTAGCCAAAAACATTCAGTACTTC. Its translation: CASSTGTGDVAKNIQYF.

CDR3 amino acids: CATQKVGRNNEQFF. The CDR3 DNA is TGTGCCACACAGAAAGTGGGCCGCAACAATGAGCAGTTCTTC. The chain carries TRBV10-3 and TRBJ2-1; D call uncertain. V was clipped by 10 bases and J by 5 bases, with 18 bases between them. Germline V lookup: CDR1 ENHRY, CDR2 SYGVKD. The CDR3 is made up of 14 amino acids.

DNA for the CDR3: TGTGCCAGCAGCCAAGGTCCCTGGACAGGGGGGAACACCGGGGAGCTGTTTTTT. It codes for CASSQGPWTGGNTGELFF. The gene calls are TRBV14 and TRBJ2-2, with TRBD1 matching 10 bases. This CDR3 spans 18 amino acids. After removal of 1 base from V and 1 base from J, the junction contained 6 bases not matched to a gene. Germline V gives CDR1 SGHDN, CDR2 FVKESK.

This chain joins TRBV28 and TRBJ2-7; 7 bases fit TRBD2. The CDR3 length is 16 residues. Germline V gene sequence: CDR1 MDHEN, CDR2 SYDVKM. The trim removed 2 bases at V and 4 bases at J, leaving 11 bases unmatched. This chain's CDR3 is CASSLTFGRAFYEQYF. The CDR3 nucleotides read TGTGCCAGCAGTTTAACCTTTGGGAGGGCCTTTTACGAGCAGTACTTC.

This clone was counted a single time. The gene calls are TRBV5-5 and TRBJ2-1; 11 bases agree with TRBD1. The CDR3 length is 16 residues. Germline values: CDR1 SGHKS, CDR2 YYEKEE (reference sequence). The V gene end was trimmed by 0 bases and the J gene end by 3 bases; junction bases not matched to a gene: 2. The CDR3, as DNA: TGTGCCAGCAGCTTGGAAGGGACAGGGGGCTACAATGAGCAGTTCTTC. It specifies CASSLEGTGGYNEQFF.

The chain carries TRBV5-1 and TRBJ2-1; D is uncertain. Trimming cost V 3 bases and J 6 bases, with 7 bases left between them. The CDR3 sequence is 12 residues long. The germline gives CDR1 SGHRS, CDR2 YFSETQ. CDR3 protein: CASSYYSNEQFF. The CDR3 coding sequence is TGCGCCAGCAGCTATTACTCCAATGAGCAGTTCTTC.

This clone was picked up one time. This sequence joins TRBV5-1 and TRBJ2-2, with 7 bases matching TRBD2. CDR3 length: 16 amino acids. CDR1 is SGHRS and CDR2 is YFSETQ in the germline V gene. The junction had 7 bases not matched to a gene; V was cut back by 3 bases and J by 2 bases. The CDR3 loop is CASSWVAGSNTGELFF. As DNA, the CDR3 is TGCGCCAGCAGCTGGGTAGCGGGTTCTAACACCGGGGAGCTGTTTTTT.

The chain combines TRBV28 with TRBJ1-2; 7 bases agree with TRBD1. CDR1 MDHEN and CDR2 SYDVKM come from the germline V gene. The CDR3 is made up of 13 amino acids. The junction had 7 bases not matched to a gene; V was cut back by 4 bases and J by 8 bases. The CDR3 DNA sequence: TGTGCCAGCAGTTCCGACAGGGTGGACGGCTACACCTTC. Protein product: CASSSDRVDGYTF.

This chain uses TRBV9 with TRBJ2-7, with 9 bases lining up with TRBD1. The CDR3 is 16 residues long. Trimming removed 0 bases from V and 1 base from J; junction bases left unmatched: 5. Germline lookup yields CDR1 SGDLS and CDR2 YYNGEE. This chain's CDR3 is CASSVDEGTGSYEQYF. The DNA for the CDR3 is TGTGCCAGCAGCGTAGATGAAGGGACAGGGTCCTACGAGCAGTACTTC.

The CDR3 protein is CASSHPRTGGFYNEQFF. CDR3 sequence (DNA): TGTGCCAGCAGCCACCCTCGCACAGGGGGCTTCTACAATGAGCAGTTCTTC. This chain connects TRBV7-8 to TRBJ2-1; 9 positions agree with TRBD1. The CDR3 loop spans 17 amino acids. V dropped 5 bases and J dropped 3; count of bases not matched to a gene: 11. Per the germline V gene, CDR1 is SGHVS and CDR2 is FQNEAQ.